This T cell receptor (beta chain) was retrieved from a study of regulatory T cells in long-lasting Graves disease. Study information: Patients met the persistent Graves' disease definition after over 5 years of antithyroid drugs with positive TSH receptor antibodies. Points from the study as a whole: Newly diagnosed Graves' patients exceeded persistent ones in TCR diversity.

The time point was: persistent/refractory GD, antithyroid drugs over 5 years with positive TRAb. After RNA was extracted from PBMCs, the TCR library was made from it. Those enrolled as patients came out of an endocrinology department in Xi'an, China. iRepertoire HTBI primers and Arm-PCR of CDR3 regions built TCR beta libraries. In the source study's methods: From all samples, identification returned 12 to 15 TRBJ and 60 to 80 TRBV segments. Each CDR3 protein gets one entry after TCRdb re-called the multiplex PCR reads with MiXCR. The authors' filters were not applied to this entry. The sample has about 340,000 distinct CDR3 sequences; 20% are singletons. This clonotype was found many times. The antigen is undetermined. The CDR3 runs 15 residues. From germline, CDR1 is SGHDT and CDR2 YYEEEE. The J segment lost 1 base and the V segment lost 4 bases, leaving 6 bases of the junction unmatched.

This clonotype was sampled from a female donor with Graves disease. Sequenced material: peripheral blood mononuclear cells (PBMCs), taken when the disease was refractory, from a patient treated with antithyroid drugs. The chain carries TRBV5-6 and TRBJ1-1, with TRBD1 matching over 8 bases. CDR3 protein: CASSETGAQNTEAFF. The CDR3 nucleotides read TGTGCCAGCAGCGAGACAGGGGCCCAGAACACTGAAGCTTTCTTT.